These T cell receptor beta chains were read from a single sample in a study of T-cell reconstitution after alpha-beta-depleted transplantation in children. Each CDR3 protein gets one entry after TCRdb re-called the PCR reads with MiXCR. The sample records 45,000 or so distinct CDR3 sequences, roughly 52% being singletons. Material: peripheral blood, obtained before TCRalphabeta/CD19-depleted stem cell transplant. The receptors shown here come from a boy under two years old with SCID, due to receive a stem cell transplant. Each CDR3 is given without its conserved first and last residue.

j_call,v_call,cdr3_aa
TRBJ2-7,TRBV5-1,ASSLGTGALYEQY
TRBJ1-4,TRBV5-1,ASSLSGGARTNEKLF
TRBJ2-2,TRBV20-1,SARDRGSTGELF
TRBJ2-3,TRBV10-2,ASSEAGRTDTQY
TRBJ1-2,TRBV7-2,ASSLQGSNYGYT
TRBJ1-2,TRBV11-2,ASSLGPGGASGYGYT
TRBJ1-2,TRBV20-1,SARGQTYGYT
TRBJ1-4,TRBV28,ASSPRTGGATNEKLF
TRBJ1-6,TRBV28,ASSFLGTGNSPLH
TRBJ1-3,TRBV12-3/TRBV12-4,ASSSGQGRNTIY
TRBJ2-5,TRBV5-5,ASSPGTSGQETQY
TRBJ2-2,TRBV9,ASSGTGAVTGELF
TRBJ1-3,TRBV5-1,ASSQLPGSSGNTIY
TRBJ1-5,TRBV7-2,ASSLSRTGGNQPQH
TRBJ2-7,TRBV12-3/TRBV12-4,ASSRQLPPGQY
TRBJ2-4,TRBV5-6,ASSHLEGARAKNIQY
TRBJ2-3,TRBV5-1,ASSSDRASMGTDTQY
TRBJ2-1,TRBV9,ASSLQLAGVANEQF
TRBJ2-1,TRBV5-1,ASSHGLADNEQF
TRBJ2-5,TRBV7-9,ASQAGETQY
TRBJ1-2,TRBV29-1,SVRQVYGYT
TRBJ2-3,TRBV20-1,SALLSPDTQY
TRBJ2-7,TRBV6-2/TRBV6-3,ASSNAYEQY
TRBJ2-3,TRBV4-2,ASSQERGGLDTQY